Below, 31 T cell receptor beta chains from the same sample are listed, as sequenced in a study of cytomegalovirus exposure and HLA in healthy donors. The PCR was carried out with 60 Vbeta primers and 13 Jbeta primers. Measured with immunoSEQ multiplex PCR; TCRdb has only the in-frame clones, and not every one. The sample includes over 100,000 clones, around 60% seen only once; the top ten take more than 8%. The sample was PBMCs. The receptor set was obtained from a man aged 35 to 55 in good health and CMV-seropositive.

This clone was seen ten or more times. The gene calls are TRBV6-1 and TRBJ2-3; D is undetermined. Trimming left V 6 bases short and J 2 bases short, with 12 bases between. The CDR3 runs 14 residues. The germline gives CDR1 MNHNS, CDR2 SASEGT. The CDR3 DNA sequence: TGTGCCAGCAGACAAGGAGAAAACACAGATACGCAGTATTTT. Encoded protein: CASRQGENTDTQYF.

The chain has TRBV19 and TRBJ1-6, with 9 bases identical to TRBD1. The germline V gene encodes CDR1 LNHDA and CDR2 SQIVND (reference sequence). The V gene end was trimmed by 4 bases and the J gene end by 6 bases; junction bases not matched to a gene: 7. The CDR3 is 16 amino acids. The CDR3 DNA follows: TGTGCCAGTAGTACCGGGACAGGGACTACTAATTCACCCCTCCACTTT. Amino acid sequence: CASSTGTGTTNSPLHF.

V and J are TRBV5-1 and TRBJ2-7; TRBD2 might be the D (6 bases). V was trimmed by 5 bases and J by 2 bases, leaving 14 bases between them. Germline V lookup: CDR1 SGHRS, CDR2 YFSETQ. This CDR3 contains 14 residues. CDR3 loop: CASSSGLGAYEQYF. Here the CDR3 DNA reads TGCGCCAGCAGTTCGGGACTGGGAGCCTACGAGCAGTACTTC.

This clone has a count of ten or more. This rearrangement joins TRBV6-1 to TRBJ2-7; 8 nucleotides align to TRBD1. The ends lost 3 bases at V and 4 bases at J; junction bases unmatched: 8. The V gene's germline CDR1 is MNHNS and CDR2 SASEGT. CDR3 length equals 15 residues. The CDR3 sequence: CASSDGTGNPYEQYF. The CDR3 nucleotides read TGTGCCAGCAGTGACGGGACAGGAAACCCGTACGAGCAGTACTTC.

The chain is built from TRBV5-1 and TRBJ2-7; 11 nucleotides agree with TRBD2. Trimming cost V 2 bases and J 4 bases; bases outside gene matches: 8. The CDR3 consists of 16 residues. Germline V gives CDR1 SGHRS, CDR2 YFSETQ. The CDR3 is CASSLLAGVDRYEQYF. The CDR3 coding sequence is TGCGCCAGCAGCTTACTAGCGGGGGTTGATAGGTACGAGCAGTACTTC.

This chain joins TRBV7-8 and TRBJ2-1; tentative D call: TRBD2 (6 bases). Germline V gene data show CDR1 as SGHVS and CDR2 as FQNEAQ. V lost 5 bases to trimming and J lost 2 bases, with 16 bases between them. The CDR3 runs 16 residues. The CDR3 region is CASSVVGLKAYNEQFF. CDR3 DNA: TGTGCCAGCAGCGTGGTGGGACTTAAAGCCTACAATGAGCAGTTCTTC.

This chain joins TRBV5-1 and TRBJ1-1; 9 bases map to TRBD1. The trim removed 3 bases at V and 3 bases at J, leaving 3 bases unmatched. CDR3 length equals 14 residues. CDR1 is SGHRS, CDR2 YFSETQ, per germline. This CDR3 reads CASSYGQGYTEAFF. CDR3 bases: TGCGCCAGCAGCTACGGACAGGGGTACACTGAAGCTTTCTTT. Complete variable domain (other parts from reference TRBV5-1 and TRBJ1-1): KAGVTQTPRYLIKTRGQQVTLSCSPISGHRSVSWYQQTPGQGLQFLFEYFSETQRNKGNFPGRFSGRQFSNSRSEMNVSTLELGDSALYLCASSYGQGYTEAFFGQGTRLTVV.

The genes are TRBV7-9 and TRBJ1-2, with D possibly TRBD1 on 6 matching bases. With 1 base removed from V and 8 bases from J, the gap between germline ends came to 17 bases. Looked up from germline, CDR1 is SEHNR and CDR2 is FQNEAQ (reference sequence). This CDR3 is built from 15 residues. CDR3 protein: CASSLEYSDSGGYTF. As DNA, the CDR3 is TGTGCCAGCAGCTTAGAGTACTCGGACAGCGGAGGCTACACCTTC.

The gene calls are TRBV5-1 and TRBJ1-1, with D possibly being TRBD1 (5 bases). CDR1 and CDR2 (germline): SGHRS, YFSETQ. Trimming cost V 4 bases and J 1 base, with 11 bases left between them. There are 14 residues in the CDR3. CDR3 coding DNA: TGCGCCAGCAGCGCTTCCGGGGGGAACACTGAAGCTTTCTTT. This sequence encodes CASSASGGNTEAFF. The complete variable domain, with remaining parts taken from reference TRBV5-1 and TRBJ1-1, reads KAGVTQTPRYLIKTRGQQVTLSCSPISGHRSVSWYQQTPGQGLQFLFEYFSETQRNKGNFPGRFSGRQFSNSRSEMNVSTLELGDSALYLCASSASGGNTEAFFGQGTRLTVV.

Written as DNA, the CDR3 is TGTGCCAGCAGTTTAATGGGCAGCTACGAGCAGTACTTC. Residues: CASSLMGSYEQYF. V is TRBV27 and J is TRBJ2-7; the D is unclear. The V end was cut by 2 bases, the J end by 3 bases, with 8 bases between. Per germline, CDR1 MNHEY and CDR2 SMNVEV (reference sequence). The CDR3 is 13 amino acids.

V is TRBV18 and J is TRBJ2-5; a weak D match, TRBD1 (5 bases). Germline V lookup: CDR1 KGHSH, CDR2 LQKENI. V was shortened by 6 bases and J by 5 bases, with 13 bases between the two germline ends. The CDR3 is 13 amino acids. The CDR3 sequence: CASSSGKQETQYF. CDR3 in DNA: TGTGCCAGCTCCTCAGGGAAGCAGGAGACCCAGTACTTC.

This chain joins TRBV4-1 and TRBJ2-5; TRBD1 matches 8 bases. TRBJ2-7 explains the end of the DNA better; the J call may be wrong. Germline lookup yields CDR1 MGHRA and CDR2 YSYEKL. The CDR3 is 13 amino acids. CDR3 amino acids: CASSQTGQDEQYF. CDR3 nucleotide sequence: TGCGCCAGCAGCCAGACGGGACAGGACGAGCAGTACTTC.

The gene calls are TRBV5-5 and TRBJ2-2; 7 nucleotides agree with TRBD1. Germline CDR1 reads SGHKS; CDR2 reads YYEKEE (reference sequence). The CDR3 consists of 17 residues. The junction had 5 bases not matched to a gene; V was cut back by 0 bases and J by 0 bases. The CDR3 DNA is TGTGCCAGCAGCTTGGGAGTAGGGACAGCGAACACCGGGGAGCTGTTTTTT. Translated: CASSLGVGTANTGELFF.

The CDR3 protein is CASGLDSGSTDTQYF. CDR3 DNA sequence: TGTGCTAGTGGTTTGGATAGCGGGAGTACAGATACGCAGTATTTT. The genes are TRBV12-5 and TRBJ2-3, with TRBD2 matching 9 bases. V trimming: 1 base; J trimming: 3 bases; junction bases outside the gene matches: 2. This CDR3 has 15 amino acids. The germline gives CDR1 LGHNT, CDR2 FRNRAP.

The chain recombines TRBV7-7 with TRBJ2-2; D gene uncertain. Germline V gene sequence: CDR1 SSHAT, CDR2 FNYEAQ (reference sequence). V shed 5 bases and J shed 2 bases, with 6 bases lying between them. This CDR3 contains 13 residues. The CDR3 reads CASSPLNTGELFF. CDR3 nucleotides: TGTGCCAGCAGCCCCCTAAACACCGGGGAGCTGTTTTTT.

CDR3 region: CASSQPGQSLIEAFF. For the CDR3, the DNA is TGTGCCAGCAGCCAACCGGGACAGTCCCTGATTGAAGCTTTCTTT. This rearrangement joins TRBV5-4 to TRBJ1-1; TRBD1 agrees at 7 bases. The CDR3 is made up of 15 amino acids. V shed 4 bases, J shed 7 bases, and the junction held 13 bases outside the gene matches. Germline V gene lookup returns CDR1 SGHNT and CDR2 YYREEE (reference sequence).

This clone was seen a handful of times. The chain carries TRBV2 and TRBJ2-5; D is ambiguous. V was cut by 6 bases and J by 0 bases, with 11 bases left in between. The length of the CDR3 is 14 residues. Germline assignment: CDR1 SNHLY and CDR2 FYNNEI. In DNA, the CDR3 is TGTGCCAGCAGCGCACAGCCGTACCAAGAGACCCAGTACTTC. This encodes CASSAQPYQETQYF.

The CDR3 region has the DNA TGTGCCAGCAGCTTAGTAGCGGGGGATTACACCGGGGAGCTGTTTTTT. Its translation is CASSLVAGDYTGELFF. V gene TRBV7-2 combines with J gene TRBJ2-2; 9 nucleotides match TRBD2. The germline V gene encodes CDR1 SGHTA and CDR2 FQGNSA. The trim removed 1 base at V and 3 bases at J, leaving 3 bases unmatched. The CDR3 runs to 16 residues.

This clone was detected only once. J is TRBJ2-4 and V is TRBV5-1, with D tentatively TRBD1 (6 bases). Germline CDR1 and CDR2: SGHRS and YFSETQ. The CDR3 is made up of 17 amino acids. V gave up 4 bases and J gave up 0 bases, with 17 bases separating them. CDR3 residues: CASSGGHTTLAKNIQYF. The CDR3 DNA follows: TGCGCCAGCAGCGGGGGACATACTACCCTAGCCAAAAACATTCAGTACTTC.

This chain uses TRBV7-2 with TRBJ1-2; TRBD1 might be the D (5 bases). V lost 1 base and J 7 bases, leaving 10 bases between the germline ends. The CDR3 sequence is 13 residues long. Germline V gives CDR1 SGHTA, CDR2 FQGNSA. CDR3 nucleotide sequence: TGTGCCAGCAGCTTAGTCGGGGGTGTTGGCTACACCTTC. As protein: CASSLVGGVGYTF.

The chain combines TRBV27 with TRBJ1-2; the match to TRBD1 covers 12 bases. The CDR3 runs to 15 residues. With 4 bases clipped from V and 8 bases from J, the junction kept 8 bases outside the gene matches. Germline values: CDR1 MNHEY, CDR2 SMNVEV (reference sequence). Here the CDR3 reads CASSWGGTGGAGYTF. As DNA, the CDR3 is TGTGCCAGCAGTTGGGGGGGGACAGGGGGCGCCGGCTACACCTTC.

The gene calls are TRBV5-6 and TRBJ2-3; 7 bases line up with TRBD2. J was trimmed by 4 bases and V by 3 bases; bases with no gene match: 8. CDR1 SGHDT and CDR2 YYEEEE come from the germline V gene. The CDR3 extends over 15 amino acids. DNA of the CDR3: TGTGCCAGCAGCTCGGGGGGTAGGCCGGCAGATACGCAGTATTTT. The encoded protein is CASSSGGRPADTQYF.

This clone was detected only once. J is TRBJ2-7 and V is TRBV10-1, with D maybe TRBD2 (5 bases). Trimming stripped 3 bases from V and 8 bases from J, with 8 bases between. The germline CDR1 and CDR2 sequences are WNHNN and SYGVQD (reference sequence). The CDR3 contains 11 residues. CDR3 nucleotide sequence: TGCGCCAGCAGTGAATCGGGGAAGCAGTACTTC. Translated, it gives CASSESGKQYF.

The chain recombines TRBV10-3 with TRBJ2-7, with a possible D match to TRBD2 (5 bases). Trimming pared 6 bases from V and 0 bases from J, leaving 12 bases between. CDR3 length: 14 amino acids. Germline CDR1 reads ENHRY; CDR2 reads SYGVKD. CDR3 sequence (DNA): TGTGCCATCAGGACCTCTAGCTTCTCCTACGAGCAGTACTTC. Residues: CAIRTSSFSYEQYF.

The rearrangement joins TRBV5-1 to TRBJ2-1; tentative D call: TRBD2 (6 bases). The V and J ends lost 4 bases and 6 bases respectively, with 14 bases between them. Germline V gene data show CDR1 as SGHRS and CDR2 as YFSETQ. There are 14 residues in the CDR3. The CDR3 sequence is CASSAGTGLNEQFF. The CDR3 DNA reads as TGCGCCAGCAGCGCCGGGACTGGCCTCAATGAGCAGTTCTTC.

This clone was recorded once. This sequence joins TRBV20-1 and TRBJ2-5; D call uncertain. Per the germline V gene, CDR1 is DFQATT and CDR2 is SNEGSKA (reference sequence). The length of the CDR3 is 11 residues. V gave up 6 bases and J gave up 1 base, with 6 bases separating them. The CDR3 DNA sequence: TGCAGTGCCGCGGTCCAAGAGACCCAGTACTTC. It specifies CSAAVQETQYF.

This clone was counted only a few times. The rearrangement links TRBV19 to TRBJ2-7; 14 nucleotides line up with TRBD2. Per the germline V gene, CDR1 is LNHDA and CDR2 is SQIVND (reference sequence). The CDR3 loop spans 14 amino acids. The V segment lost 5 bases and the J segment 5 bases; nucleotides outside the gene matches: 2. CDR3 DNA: TGTGCCAGTAGTGAGGGACTAGCGGGGGACGAGCAGTACTTC. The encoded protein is CASSEGLAGDEQYF.

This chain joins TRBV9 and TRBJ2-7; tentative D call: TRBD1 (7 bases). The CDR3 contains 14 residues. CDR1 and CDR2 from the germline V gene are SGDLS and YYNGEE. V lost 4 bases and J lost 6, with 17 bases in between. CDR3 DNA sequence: TGTGCCAGCAGCCCCCAGGGGGGCCGGTCCGAGCAGTACTTC. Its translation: CASSPQGGRSEQYF. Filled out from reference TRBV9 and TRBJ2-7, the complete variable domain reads DSGVTQTPKHLITATGQRVTLRCSPRSGDLSVYWYQQSLDQGLQFLIQYYNGEERAKGNILERFSAQQFPDLHSELNLSSLELGDSALYFCASSPQGGRSEQYFGPGTRLTVT.

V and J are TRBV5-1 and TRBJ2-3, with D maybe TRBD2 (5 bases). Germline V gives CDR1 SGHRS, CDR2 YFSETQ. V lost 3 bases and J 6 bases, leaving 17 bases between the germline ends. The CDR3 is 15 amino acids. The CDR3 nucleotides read TGCGCCAGCAGCTCCAGCACACAATCGGGGGATACGCAGTATTTT. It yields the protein CASSSSTQSGDTQYF.

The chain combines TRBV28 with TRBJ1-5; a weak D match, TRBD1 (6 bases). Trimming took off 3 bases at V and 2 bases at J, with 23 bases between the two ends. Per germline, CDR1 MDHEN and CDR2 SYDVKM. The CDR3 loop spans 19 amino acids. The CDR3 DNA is TGTGCCAGCAGTTTCCGGCCTGGGGGCGGGTATAGTGGCAATCAGCCCCAGCATTTT. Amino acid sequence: CASSFRPGGGYSGNQPQHF.

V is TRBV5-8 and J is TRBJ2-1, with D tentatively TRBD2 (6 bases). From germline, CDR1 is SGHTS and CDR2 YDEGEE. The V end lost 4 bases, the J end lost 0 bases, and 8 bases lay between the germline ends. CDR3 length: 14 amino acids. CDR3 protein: CASSAGSSYNEQFF. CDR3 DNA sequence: TGTGCCAGCAGCGCGGGGAGCTCCTACAATGAGCAGTTCTTC. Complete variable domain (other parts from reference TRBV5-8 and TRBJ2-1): EAGVTQSPTHLIKTRGQQATLRCSPISGHTSVYWYQQALGLGLQFLLWYDEGEERNRGNFPPRFSGRQFPNYSSELNVNALELEDSALYLCASSAGSSYNEQFFGPGTRLTVL.